The 30 T cell receptor beta chains below come from one sample, sequenced in a study of esophageal squamous cell carcinoma under preoperative chemotherapy. A single record per CDR3 protein comes from TCRdb applying MiXCR to the PCR reads. The sample shows around 14,000 distinct CDR3 sequences, over 55% of them seen only once. Time point given: before preoperative PTX-NDP chemotherapy. The specimen was obtained from a patient given preoperative chemotherapy. The source of these receptors is a human donor with esophageal squamous cell carcinoma. The donor label of this sample is uncertain.

This clonotype appeared a few times. The chain combines TRBV7-2 with TRBJ2-6; TRBD2 is a possible D gene (6 bases). The length of the CDR3 is 13 residues. Trimming left V 5 bases short and J 9 bases short, with 11 bases between. CDR1 is SGHTA and CDR2 is FQGNSA in the germline V gene. CDR3 bases: TGTGCCAGCAGCCTTGGGGGGATCAACGTCCTGACTTTC. Amino acids: CASSLGGINVLTF.

The chain is built from TRBV6-1 and TRBJ2-3; D may correspond to TRBD1 or TRBD2 (6 bases each). The length of the CDR3 is 15 residues. The germline CDR1 and CDR2 sequences are MNHNS and SASEGT. V lost 7 bases and J lost 6, with 20 bases in between. CDR3 DNA sequence: TGTGCCAGCACCCGAAACCACAGGGCGGGGGATACGCAGTATTTT. It codes for CASTRNHRAGDTQYF.

This clonotype was counted between two and nine times. This chain connects TRBV6-1 to TRBJ2-5; the D gene is possibly TRBD1 (6 bases). The CDR3 totals 17 residues. The germline gives CDR1 MNHNS, CDR2 SASEGT. Trimming cost V 2 bases and J 5 bases, with 21 bases left between them. CDR3 sequence reads: CASSESTGPPLKETQYF. In DNA form, the CDR3 reads TGTGCCAGCAGTGAATCGACAGGCCCCCCCCTCAAGGAGACCCAGTACTTC.

In this sample, this clonotype turned up many times. The V gene is TRBV6-1, the J gene TRBJ2-7; 13 bases map to TRBD2. From germline, CDR1 is MNHNS and CDR2 SASEGT. There are 15 residues in the CDR3. V was clipped by 6 bases and J by 2 bases; unmatched bases: 4. CDR3 protein: CASSRTSGSTYEQYF. In DNA form, the CDR3 reads TGTGCCAGCAGCCGGACTAGCGGGAGCACCTACGAGCAGTACTTC.

A word on this clonotype: At one end the junction does not follow the germline gene, possibly because of a read error. The chain combines TRBV4-1 with TRBJ2-7, with D possibly being TRBD2 (6 bases). Germline V gene lookup returns CDR1 MGHRA and CDR2 YSYEKL. This CDR3 is built from 16 residues. The CDR3 nucleotides read TGCGCCAGCAGCCAAGCGTTTGGCGGGGTTGTGTACGAGCAGTACTTT. Translating gives CASSQAFGGVVYEQYF.

The CDR3 DNA reads TGTGCCAGCAGCCCGGGCGGGGGGGCCAAAAACATTCAGTACTTC. It translates to CASSPGGGAKNIQYF. The chain employs TRBV7-2 and TRBJ2-4, with 8 bases aligning to TRBD2. The CDR3 sequence is 15 residues long. Germline V lookup: CDR1 SGHTA, CDR2 FQGNSA. V was clipped by 5 bases and J by 1 base; unmatched bases: 4. The whole variable domain, remainder taken from reference TRBV7-2 and TRBJ2-4, is GAGVSQSPSNKVTEKGKDVELRCDPISGHTALYWYRQSLGQGLEFLIYFQGNSAPDKSGLPSDRFSAERTGGSVSTLTIQRTQQEDSAVYLCASSPGGGAKNIQYFGAGTRLSVL.

The chain employs TRBV6-1 and TRBJ1-5; unclear D gene. From germline, CDR1 is MNHNS and CDR2 SASEGT. This CDR3 is built from 17 residues. The germline V and J ends were trimmed by 6 bases and 4 bases, with 22 bases remaining between them. CDR3: CASRPREHFLGNQPQHF. DNA for the CDR3: TGTGCCAGCAGACCAAGGGAGCATTTCCTAGGGAATCAGCCCCAGCATTTT.

This clonotype is termed medium-sized. The V and J genes are TRBV6-1 and TRBJ2-2; TRBD2 is a possible D gene (5 bases). The CDR3 sequence is 14 residues long. The germline V gene has CDR1 MNHNS and CDR2 SASEGT. V shed 6 bases and J shed 2 bases, with 10 bases lying between them. The CDR3 coding sequence is TGTGCCAGCAGCTCGCGGGCCAACACCGGGGAGCTGTTTTTT. It codes for CASSSRANTGELFF.

The chain employs TRBV6-5 and TRBJ2-1; 7 bases are a match to TRBD2. Germline lookup yields CDR1 MNHEY and CDR2 SVGAGI. Losses at the gene ends were 2 bases for V and 0 bases for J; bases not matched to a gene: 4. This CDR3 is 16 amino acids long. This CDR3 reads CASSYAGGSSYNEQFF. The CDR3, as DNA: TGTGCCAGCAGTTACGCCGGCGGGAGCTCCTACAATGAGCAGTTCTTC.

The V and J genes are TRBV27 and TRBJ2-1, with D hard to call. CDR3 length: 15 residues. V was cut by 3 bases and J by 4 bases, with 13 bases left in between. Germline lookup yields CDR1 MNHEY and CDR2 SMNVEV (reference sequence). The CDR3 DNA follows: TGTGCCAGCAGTTTGACTGTAGCTCCGTACAATGAGCAGTTCTTC. Encoded protein: CASSLTVAPYNEQFF.

A word on this clonotype: An end of the junction differs from the germline gene, which may be a read error. The chain combines TRBV6-1 with TRBJ2-1; D possibly corresponds to TRBD2 (6 bases). Looked up from germline, CDR1 is MNHNS and CDR2 is SASEGT. CDR3 length equals 15 residues. CDR3 in amino acids: CASRKGLVCNNEQFF. The CDR3 DNA reads as TGTGCCAGCAGGAAGGGACTCGTGTGCAACAATGAGCAGTTCTTT.

This chain connects TRBV10-2 to TRBJ2-5, with 13 positions matching TRBD2. The end of the DNA fits TRBJ2-1 better, so the J call may be wrong. The CDR3 spans 15 residues. Germline V gene data show CDR1 as WSHSY and CDR2 as SAAADI. CDR3 nucleotide sequence: TGCGCCAGCAGAGTTAGGACTAGCGGGAGCAATGAGCAGTTCTTC. Translating it yields CASRVRTSGSNEQFF.

The chain joins TRBV6-1 to TRBJ2-1; no clear D. This CDR3 is 13 amino acids long. Germline V gene lookup returns CDR1 MNHNS and CDR2 SASEGT. Trimming cost V 3 bases and J 11 bases, with 14 bases left between them. CDR3 loop: CASSDVTGDKQFF. In DNA, the CDR3 is TGTGCCAGCAGTGATGTCACTGGCGATAAGCAGTTCTTC.

The chain is built from TRBV12-3 or TRBV12-4 and TRBJ1-5; D uncertain. Trimming stripped 6 bases from V and 5 bases from J, with 11 bases between. CDR3 length equals 13 residues. CDR3 in DNA: TGTGCCAGCAGAAGCAGGTCGGATCAGCCCCAGCATTTT. This sequence encodes CASRSRSDQPQHF.

In its sample, this clonotype was seen once. The junction departs from germline at one end; a sequencing error may be responsible. J is TRBJ2-4 and V is TRBV6-1; maybe TRBD2 (7 bases). In germline, CDR1 is MNHNS, CDR2 SASEGT. The length of the CDR3 is 16 residues. The CDR3 is CASSDGGLGPKNTQYF. The CDR3 DNA is TGTGCCAGCAGTGACGGGGGGCTGGGACCCAAAAACACGCAGTATTTC.

Comment on this clonotype: The junction shows a germline mismatch at one end, possibly a read error. The CDR3 bases are TGTGCCAGCAGTATAGGGGGAGATGGCACAGAGACGCAGTATTTT. As protein: CASSIGGDGTETQYF. The V gene is TRBV6-4, the J gene TRBJ2-3; TRBD1 might be the D (6 bases). This CDR3 has 15 residues. CDR1 and CDR2 from the germline V gene are MRHNA and SNTAGT.

With respect to this clonotype: One junction end does not reproduce the germline sequence, and a read error may be involved. The chain carries TRBV6-1 and TRBJ2-3; 8 nucleotides align to TRBD2. Looked up from germline, CDR1 is MNHNS and CDR2 is SASEGT. There are 16 residues in the CDR3. CDR3 coding DNA: TGTGCCAGCAGGGGCATTGCGGGGGGTGACGGAGATACCCAGTATTTC. This sequence encodes CASRGIAGGDGDTQYF.

Relative to its sample, this clonotype is medium-sized. The V gene is TRBV6-1, the J gene TRBJ2-1; 7 bases are a match to TRBD2. The J segment lost 0 bases and the V segment lost 10 bases, leaving 18 bases of the junction unmatched. CDR3 length equals 18 residues. Germline CDR1 MNHNS, CDR2 SASEGT. DNA of the CDR3: TGTGCCACCTCCCTACTAGCGTTTAAAGTTAGCTCCTACAATGAGCAGTTCTTC. Its translation is CATSLLAFKVSSYNEQFF.

The chain is built from TRBV6-1 and TRBJ2-1, with TRBD2 matching over 8 bases. The end of the DNA aligns better with TRBJ2-7, so the J call may be wrong. Germline V gives CDR1 MNHNS, CDR2 SASEGT. CDR3 length: 16 amino acids. The CDR3 DNA reads TGTGCCAGCCGTGTCACGGGGGGGGGAGCCAAAAACACGCAGTACTTC. Translated, it gives CASRVTGGGAKNTQYF.

The rearrangement links TRBV6-1 to TRBJ2-3, with D possibly being TRBD2 (5 bases). The CDR3 is made up of 14 amino acids. Germline lookup yields CDR1 MNHNS and CDR2 SASEGT. Between the trimmed V and J ends, which lost 6 bases and 2 bases, there was a span of 12 bases. The CDR3 loop is CASSLGVNTDTQYF. Written as DNA, the CDR3 is TGTGCCAGCAGCCTGGGAGTCAACACAGATACGCAGTATTTT.

The V gene is TRBV12-3 or TRBV12-4, the J gene TRBJ2-3, with 9 bases identical to TRBD2. The better agreement between TRBJ2-1 and the DNA end casts doubt on the J call. The CDR3 covers 15 residues. The CDR3 is CASSLDSGSSYEQFF. The CDR3 DNA follows: TGTGCCAGCAGTTTGGATAGCGGGAGCTCCTACGAGCAGTTCTTC.

The V call is TRBV27, the J call TRBJ2-7, with D unresolved. V lost 4 bases and J lost 3, with 19 bases in between. CDR3 length: 16 amino acids. Looked up from germline, CDR1 is MNHEY and CDR2 is SMNVEV (reference sequence). This chain's CDR3 is CASSSGDALGNYEQYF. In DNA, the CDR3 is TGTGCCAGCAGTTCCGGAGACGCTTTAGGGAACTACGAGCAGTACTTC.

About this clonotype: Compared with germline, one end of the junction differs, possibly owing to a read error. This chain connects TRBV10-3 to TRBJ2-4; D is possibly TRBD1 or TRBD2 (6 bases each). The CDR3 runs 14 residues. Germline CDR1 and CDR2: ENHRY and SYGVKD. The CDR3 is CGGAGLWDKNTQYF. Written as DNA, the CDR3 is TGCGGCGGCGCGGGGCTGTGGGACAAAAACACTCAGTACTTC.

About this clonotype itself: A junction boundary mismatches the germline segment, possibly from a read error. The chain recombines TRBV6-1 with TRBJ2-3; either TRBD1 or TRBD2 may fit D (5 bases each). The germline gives CDR1 MNHNS, CDR2 SASEGT. The CDR3 has 14 amino acids. CDR3 DNA sequence: TGTGCGAGCGCTAGGGGCCGGGACCCAGAGACCCAGTATTTC. This sequence encodes CASARGRDPETQYF.

The chain has TRBV7-2 and TRBJ2-1, with 11 bases fitting TRBD2. Germline assignment: CDR1 SGHTA and CDR2 FQGNSA. V lost 2 bases and J lost 3; bases outside the gene matches: 9. This CDR3 spans 18 amino acids. The DNA of the CDR3 is TGTGCCAGCAGCTTAAGGGTCACTAGCGGGAGATTCTACAATGAGCAGTTCTTC. Protein product: CASSLRVTSGRFYNEQFF.

Notes on this clonotype: At one end the junction does not follow the germline gene, possibly because of a read error. The CDR3 loop reads CASSGKRRGAKDTQYF. The DNA of the CDR3 is TGTGCCAGCAGTGGCAAGCGGCGGGGAGCCAAAGACACGCAGTACTTT. The chain links TRBV6-1 to TRBJ2-4, with D perhaps matching TRBD2 (6 bases). This CDR3 spans 16 amino acids. Germline V gene lookup returns CDR1 MNHNS and CDR2 SASEGT.

CDR3 amino acids: CASSPGGTFRLVGNTGELFF. In nucleotides, the CDR3 is TGCGCCAGCAGCCCAGGTGGTACTTTCAGACTAGTAGGGAACACCGGGGAGCTGTTTTTT. This chain joins TRBV5-1 and TRBJ2-2; TRBD2 is a possible D gene (6 bases). Trimming took 4 bases from V and 1 from J, leaving 26 bases between them. There are 20 residues in the CDR3. In germline, CDR1 is SGHRS, CDR2 YFSETQ. The variable domain in full, with the rest retrieved from reference TRBV5-1 and TRBJ2-2, is KAGVTQTPRYLIKTRGQQVTLSCSPISGHRSVSWYQQTPGQGLQFLFEYFSETQRNKGNFPGRFSGRQFSNSRSEMNVSTLELGDSALYLCASSPGGTFRLVGNTGELFFGEGSRLTVL.

This chain links TRBV9 with TRBJ1-4; no firm D call. Per germline, CDR1 SGDLS and CDR2 YYNGEE. This CDR3 spans 14 amino acids. Trimming pared 3 bases from V and 7 bases from J, leaving 13 bases between. The CDR3 reads CASSGGGRSEKLFF. Written as DNA, the CDR3 is TGTGCCAGCAGCGGGGGAGGGAGGAGTGAAAAACTGTTTTTT.

This clonotype was found a few times. The J gene is TRBJ1-4, the V gene TRBV6-1, with 9 bases identical to TRBD1. Germline CDR1 MNHNS, CDR2 SASEGT. The CDR3 is made up of 16 amino acids. The V and J ends lost 1 base and 6 bases, in that order; junction bases with no gene match: 6. CDR3 DNA: TGTGCCAGCAGTGAAGAAGGGGGACAGGGAGATGAAAAACTGTTTTTT. Translating gives CASSEEGGQGDEKLFF.

This clonotype was picked up many times. V usage is TRBV6-6 and J usage is TRBJ2-2, with D possibly called TRBD1 or TRBD2 (6 bases each). The CDR3 runs 16 residues. Germline lookup yields CDR1 MNHNY and CDR2 SVGAGI (reference sequence). V gave up 5 bases and J gave up 1 base, with 14 bases separating them. Here the CDR3 reads CASSPDRLVNTGELFF. The CDR3 DNA follows: TGTGCCAGCAGTCCGGACAGACTAGTGAACACCGGGGAGCTGTTTTTT.